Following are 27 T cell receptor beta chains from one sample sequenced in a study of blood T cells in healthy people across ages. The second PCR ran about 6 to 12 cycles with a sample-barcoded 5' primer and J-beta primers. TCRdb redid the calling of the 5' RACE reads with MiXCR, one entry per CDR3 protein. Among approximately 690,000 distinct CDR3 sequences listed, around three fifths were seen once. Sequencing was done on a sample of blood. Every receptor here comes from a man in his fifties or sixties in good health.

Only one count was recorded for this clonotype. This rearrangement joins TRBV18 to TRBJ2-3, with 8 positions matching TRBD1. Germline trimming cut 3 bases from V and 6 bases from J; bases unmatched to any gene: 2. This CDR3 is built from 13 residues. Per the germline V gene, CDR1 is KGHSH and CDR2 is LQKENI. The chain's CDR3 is CASSPRTGDTQYF. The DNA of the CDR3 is TGTGCCAGCTCACCTCGGACAGGGGATACGCAGTATTTT. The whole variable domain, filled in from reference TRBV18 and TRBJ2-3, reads NAGVMQNPRHLVRRRGQEARLRCSPMKGHSHVYWYRQLPEEGLKFMVYLQKENIIDESGMPKERFSAEFPKEGPSILRIQQVVRGDSAAYFCASSPRTGDTQYFGPGTRLTVL.

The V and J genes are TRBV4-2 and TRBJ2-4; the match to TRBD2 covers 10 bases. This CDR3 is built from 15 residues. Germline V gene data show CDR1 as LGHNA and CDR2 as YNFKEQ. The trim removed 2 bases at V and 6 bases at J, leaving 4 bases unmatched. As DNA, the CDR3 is TGTGCCAGCAGCCAAAGCGGGGGGGCAGGAAACATTCAGTACTTC. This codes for CASSQSGGAGNIQYF.

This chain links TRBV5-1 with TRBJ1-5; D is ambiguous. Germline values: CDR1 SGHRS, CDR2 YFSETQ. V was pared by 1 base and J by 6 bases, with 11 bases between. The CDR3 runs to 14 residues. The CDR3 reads CASSLLGGAQPQHF. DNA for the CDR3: TGCGCCAGCAGCTTGCTCGGTGGTGCTCAGCCCCAGCATTTT.

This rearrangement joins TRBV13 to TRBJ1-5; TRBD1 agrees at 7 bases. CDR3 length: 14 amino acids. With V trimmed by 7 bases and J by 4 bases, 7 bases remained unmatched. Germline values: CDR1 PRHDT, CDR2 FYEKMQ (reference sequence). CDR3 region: CASTRGPFNQPQHF. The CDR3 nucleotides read TGTGCCAGCACGAGGGGGCCCTTTAATCAGCCCCAGCATTTT.

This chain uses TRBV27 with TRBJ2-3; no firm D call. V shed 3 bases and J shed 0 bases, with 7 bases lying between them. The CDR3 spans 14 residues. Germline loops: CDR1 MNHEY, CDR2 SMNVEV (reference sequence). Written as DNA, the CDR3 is TGTGCCAGCAGTTTCAGCCTAAGCACAGATACGCAGTATTTT. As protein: CASSFSLSTDTQYF.

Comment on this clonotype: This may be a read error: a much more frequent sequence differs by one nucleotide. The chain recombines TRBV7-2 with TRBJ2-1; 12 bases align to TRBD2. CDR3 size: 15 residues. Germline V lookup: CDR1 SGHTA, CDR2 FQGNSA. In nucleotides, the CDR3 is TGTGCCAGCAGCCCCACTAGCGGGGGGAACAATAAGCAGTTCTTC. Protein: CASSPTSGGNNKQFF.

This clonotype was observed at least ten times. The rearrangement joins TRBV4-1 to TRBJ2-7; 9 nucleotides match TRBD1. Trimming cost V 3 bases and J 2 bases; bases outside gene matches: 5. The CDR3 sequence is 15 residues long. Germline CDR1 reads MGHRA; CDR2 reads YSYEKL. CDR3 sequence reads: CASSQGQGRAYEQYF. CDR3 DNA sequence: TGCGCCAGCAGCCAGGGACAGGGTAGAGCCTACGAGCAGTACTTC.

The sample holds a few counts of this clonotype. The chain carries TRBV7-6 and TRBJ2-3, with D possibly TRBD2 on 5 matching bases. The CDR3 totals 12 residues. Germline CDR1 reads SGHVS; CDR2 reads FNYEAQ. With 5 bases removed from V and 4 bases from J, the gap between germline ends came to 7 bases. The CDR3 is CASSPGADTQYF. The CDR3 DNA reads TGTGCCAGCAGCCCCGGGGCAGATACGCAGTATTTT.

CDR3 sequence (DNA): TGTGCCAGCTCACCACCGGGGACCGAGACAGTTTCTTACAATGAGCAGTTCTTC. As protein: CASSPPGTETVSYNEQFF. The gene calls are TRBV18 and TRBJ2-1; D is perhaps TRBD1 or TRBD2 (5 bases each). The CDR3 length is 18 residues. Trimming removed 0 bases at V and 4 bases at J, with 19 bases between. Germline values: CDR1 KGHSH, CDR2 LQKENI.

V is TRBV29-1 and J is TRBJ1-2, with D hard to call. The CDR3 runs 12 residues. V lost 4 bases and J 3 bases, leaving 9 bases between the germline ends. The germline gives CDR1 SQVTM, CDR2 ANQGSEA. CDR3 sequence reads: CSVGEEDYGYTF. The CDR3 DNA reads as TGCAGCGTTGGGGAGGAAGACTATGGCTACACCTTC.

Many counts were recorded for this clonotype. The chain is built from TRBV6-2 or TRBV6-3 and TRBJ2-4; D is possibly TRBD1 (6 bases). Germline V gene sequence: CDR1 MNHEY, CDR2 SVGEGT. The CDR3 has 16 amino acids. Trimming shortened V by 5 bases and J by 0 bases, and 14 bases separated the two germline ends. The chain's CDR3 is CASSPRRGLAKNIQYF. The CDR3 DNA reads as TGTGCCAGCAGTCCACGCAGGGGATTAGCCAAAAACATTCAGTACTTC.

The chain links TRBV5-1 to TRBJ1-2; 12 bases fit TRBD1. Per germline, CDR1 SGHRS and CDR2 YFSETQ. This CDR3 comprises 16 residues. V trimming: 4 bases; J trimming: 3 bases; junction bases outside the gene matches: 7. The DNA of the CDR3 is TGCGCCAGCAGCCCAAACCGGGACAGGGGGCACTATGGCTACACCTTC. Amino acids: CASSPNRDRGHYGYTF.

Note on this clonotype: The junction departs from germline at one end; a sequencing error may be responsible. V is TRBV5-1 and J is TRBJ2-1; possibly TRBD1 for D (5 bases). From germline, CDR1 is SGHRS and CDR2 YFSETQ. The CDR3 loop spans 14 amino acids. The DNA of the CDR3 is TGCGCCAGCAGCTTGGGACAGACCTACAGTGAGCAGTTCTTC. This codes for CASSLGQTYSEQFF.

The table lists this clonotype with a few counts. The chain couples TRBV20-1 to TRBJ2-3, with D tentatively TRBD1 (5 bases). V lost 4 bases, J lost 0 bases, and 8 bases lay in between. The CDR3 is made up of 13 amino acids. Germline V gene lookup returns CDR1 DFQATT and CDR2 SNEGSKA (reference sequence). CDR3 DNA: TGCAGTGCTATAGGGGCTAGCACAGATACGCAGTATTTT. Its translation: CSAIGASTDTQYF.

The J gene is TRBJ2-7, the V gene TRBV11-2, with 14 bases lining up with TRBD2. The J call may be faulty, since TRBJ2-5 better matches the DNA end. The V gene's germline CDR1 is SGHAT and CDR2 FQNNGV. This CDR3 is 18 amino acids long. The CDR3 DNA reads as TGTGCCAGCAGCTTAAACCCGACTAGCGGGGGGGGAAGAGAGACCCAGTACTTC. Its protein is CASSLNPTSGGGRETQYF.

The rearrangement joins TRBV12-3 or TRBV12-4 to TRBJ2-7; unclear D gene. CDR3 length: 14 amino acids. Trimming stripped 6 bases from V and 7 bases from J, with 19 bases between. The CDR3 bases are TGTGCCAGCAGAACCCAAGACTCCGTTGGGGAGCAGTACTTC. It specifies CASRTQDSVGEQYF.

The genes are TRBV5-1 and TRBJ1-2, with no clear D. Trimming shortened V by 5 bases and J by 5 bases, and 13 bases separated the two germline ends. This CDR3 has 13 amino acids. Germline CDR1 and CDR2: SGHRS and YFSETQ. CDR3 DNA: TGCGCCAGCAGTTCGGACGGCGGTTATGGCTACACCTTC. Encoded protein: CASSSDGGYGYTF.

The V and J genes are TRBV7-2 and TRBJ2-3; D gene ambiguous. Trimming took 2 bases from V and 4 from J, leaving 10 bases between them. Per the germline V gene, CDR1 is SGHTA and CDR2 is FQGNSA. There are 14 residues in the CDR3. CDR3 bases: TGTGCCAGCAGCTTAAGTGGAGCCCCAGATACGCAGTATTTT. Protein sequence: CASSLSGAPDTQYF.

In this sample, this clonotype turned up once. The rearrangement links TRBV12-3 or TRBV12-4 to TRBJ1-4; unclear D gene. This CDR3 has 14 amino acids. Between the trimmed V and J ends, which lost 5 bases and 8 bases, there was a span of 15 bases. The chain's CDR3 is CASSGIGIEEKLFF. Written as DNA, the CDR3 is TGTGCCAGCAGTGGTATCGGGATCGAAGAAAAACTGTTTTTT.

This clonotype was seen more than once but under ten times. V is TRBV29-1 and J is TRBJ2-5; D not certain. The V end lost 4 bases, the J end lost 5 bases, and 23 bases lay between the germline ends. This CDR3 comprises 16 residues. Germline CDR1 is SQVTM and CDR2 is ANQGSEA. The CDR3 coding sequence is TGCAGCGTTGGTTTCGGCTACCAAGTCCCCGGGGAGACCCAGTACTTC. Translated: CSVGFGYQVPGETQYF.

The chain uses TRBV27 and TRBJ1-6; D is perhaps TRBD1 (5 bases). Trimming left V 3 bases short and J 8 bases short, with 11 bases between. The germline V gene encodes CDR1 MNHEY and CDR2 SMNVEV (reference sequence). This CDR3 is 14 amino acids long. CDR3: CASSLKPGHSPLHF. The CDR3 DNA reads TGTGCCAGCAGTTTGAAACCGGGGCATTCACCCCTCCACTTT.

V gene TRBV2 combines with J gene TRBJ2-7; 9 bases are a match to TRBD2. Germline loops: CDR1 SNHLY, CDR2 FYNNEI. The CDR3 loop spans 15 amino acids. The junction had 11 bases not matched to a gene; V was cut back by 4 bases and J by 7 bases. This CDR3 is CASSVLGTSQTEQYF. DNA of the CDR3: TGTGCCAGCAGTGTTTTGGGGACTAGCCAAACGGAGCAGTACTTC.

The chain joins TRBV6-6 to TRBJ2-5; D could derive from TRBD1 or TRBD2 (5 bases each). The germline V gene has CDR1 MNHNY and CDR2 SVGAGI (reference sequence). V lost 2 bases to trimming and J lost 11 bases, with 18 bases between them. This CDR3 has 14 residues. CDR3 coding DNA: TGTGCCAGCAGTTACGCCCCAGGGACCAATGAGCAGTACTTC. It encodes CASSYAPGTNEQYF.

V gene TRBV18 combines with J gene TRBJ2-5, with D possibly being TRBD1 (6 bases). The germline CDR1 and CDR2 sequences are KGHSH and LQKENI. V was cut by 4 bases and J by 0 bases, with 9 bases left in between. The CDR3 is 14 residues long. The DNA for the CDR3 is TGTGCCAGCTCACGAGGACAGAACCAAGAGACCCAGTACTTC. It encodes CASSRGQNQETQYF.

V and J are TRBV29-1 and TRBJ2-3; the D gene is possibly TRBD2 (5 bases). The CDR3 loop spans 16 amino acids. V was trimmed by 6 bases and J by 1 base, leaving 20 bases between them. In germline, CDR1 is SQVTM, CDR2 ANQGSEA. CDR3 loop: CSVRRDTAGGTDTQYF. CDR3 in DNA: TGCAGCGTCCGACGAGATACCGCCGGGGGCACAGATACGCAGTATTTT.

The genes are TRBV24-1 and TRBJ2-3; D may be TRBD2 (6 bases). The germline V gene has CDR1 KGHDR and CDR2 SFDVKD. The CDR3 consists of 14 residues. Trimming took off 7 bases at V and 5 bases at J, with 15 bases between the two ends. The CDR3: CATSNGGKEDTQYF. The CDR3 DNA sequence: TGTGCCACCAGCAACGGGGGTAAGGAAGATACGCAGTATTTT.

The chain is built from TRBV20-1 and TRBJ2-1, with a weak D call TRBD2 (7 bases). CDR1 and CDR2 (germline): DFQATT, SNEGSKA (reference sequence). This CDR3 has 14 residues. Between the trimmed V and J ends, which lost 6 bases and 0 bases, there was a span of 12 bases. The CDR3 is CSAAGALSYNEQFF. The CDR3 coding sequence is TGCAGTGCCGCGGGGGCCCTCTCCTACAATGAGCAGTTCTTC.